This passage covers 2 T cell receptor beta chains from one sample sequenced in a study of blood T cell repertoires in COVID-19. Profiling relied on immunoSEQ multiplex PCR, and the TCRdb table lists in-frame clones only, not all of them. The data show under 75,000 clones, roughly nine tenths seen once. Specimen: peripheral blood. Every receptor here comes from a man aged 45-60 years with active COVID-19.

The chain carries TRBV21-1 and TRBJ2-6; the D call TRBD2 from the table was never checked on the DNA. TRBV21-1 is a known pseudogene. This CDR3 has 18 amino acids. The CDR3 reads CASSVGPGLRPGANVLTF. The CDR3 DNA sequence: TGTGCCAGCAGCGTCGGTCCAGGACTTAGGCCTGGGGCCAACGTCCTGACTTTC.

The chain has TRBV7-2 and TRBJ2-7, with 9 bases that match TRBD1. The germline V gene has CDR1 SGHTA and CDR2 FQGNSA. With V trimmed by 5 bases and J by 7 bases, 15 bases remained unmatched. The CDR3 contains 16 residues. Written as DNA, the CDR3 is TGTGCCAGCAGCCCAGAGGGTAGTTACAGGGGGCTTGAGCAGTACTTC. As protein: CASSPEGSYRGLEQYF.